These 32 T cell receptor beta chains were sequenced from one sample in a study of blood T cell repertoires in COVID-19. TCRdb keeps only in-frame clones here, not all; method: immunoSEQ multiplex PCR. The repertoire holds about 170,000 clones, with over 75% as singletons. Material: PBMCs or T cells enriched from blood (not recorded which). All receptors come from a human donor with acute COVID-19. The donor label of this sample is uncertain.

The chain links TRBV24-1 to TRBJ2-1; D is unclear. V dropped 6 bases and J dropped 5 bases, with 13 bases sitting between them. The CDR3 covers 14 residues. CDR1 and CDR2 from the germline V gene are KGHDR and SFDVKD. The CDR3 nucleotides read TGTGCCACCAGTCGTGGGCGTATAGACAATGAGCAGTTCTTC. It codes for CATSRGRIDNEQFF.

The chain couples TRBV7-9 to TRBJ1-1, with D perhaps matching TRBD1 (6 bases). The germline CDR1 and CDR2 sequences are SEHNR and FQNEAQ (reference sequence). CDR3 length: 13 amino acids. With 5 bases removed from V and 6 bases from J, the gap between germline ends came to 13 bases. CDR3 residues: CASSVQGKAEAFF. The CDR3 region has the DNA TGTGCCAGCAGCGTACAGGGCAAGGCTGAAGCTTTCTTT.

The chain uses TRBV28 and TRBJ1-6; D remains ambiguous. The length of the CDR3 is 16 residues. CDR1 is MDHEN, CDR2 SYDVKM, per germline. Trimming removed 5 bases from V and 0 bases from J, with 11 bases in between. The CDR3, as DNA: TGTGCCAGCAGTCGCGATCCAAGCTCCTATAATTCACCCCTCCACTTT. Encoded protein: CASSRDPSSYNSPLHF.

The gene calls are TRBV3-1 (or the pseudogene TRBV3-2) and TRBJ2-3, with 8 bases lining up with TRBD1. Germline CDR1 is LGHDT and CDR2 is YNNKEL (reference sequence). This CDR3 is 15 amino acids long. With V trimmed by 4 bases and J by 0 bases, 3 bases remained unmatched. This CDR3 reads CASSRTGGSTDTQYF. The CDR3 DNA follows: TGTGCCAGCAGCCGTACAGGGGGGAGCACAGATACGCAGTATTTT.

V gene TRBV6-2 or TRBV6-3 combines with J gene TRBJ2-1, with TRBD2 matching 11 bases. J lost 3 bases, V lost 6 bases, and 4 bases had no gene match. The CDR3 contains 15 residues. Germline V gives CDR1 MNHEY, CDR2 SVGEGT. CDR3: CASSHSGGDYNEQFF. The CDR3 region has the DNA TGTGCCAGCAGCCATAGCGGGGGGGACTACAATGAGCAGTTCTTC.

This sequence joins TRBV19 and TRBJ1-5; 7 nucleotides line up with TRBD1. Losses at the gene ends were 6 bases for V and 0 bases for J; bases not matched to a gene: 5. Per germline, CDR1 LNHDA and CDR2 SQIVND (reference sequence). The CDR3 consists of 15 residues. The DNA of the CDR3 is TGTGCCAGTAGACGAGACAGGGATAGCAATCAGCCCCAGCATTTT. It encodes CASRRDRDSNQPQHF. Drawing the rest from reference TRBV19 and TRBJ1-5, the complete variable domain is DGGITQSPKYLFRKEGQNVTLSCEQNLNHDAMYWYRQDPGQGLRLIYYSQIVNDFQKGDIAEGYSVSREKKESFPLTVTSAQKNPTAFYLCASRRDRDSNQPQHFGDGTRLSIL.

This clone was picked up one time. The genes are TRBV7-3 and TRBJ2-1, with 8 bases aligning to TRBD2. Trimming cost V 5 bases and J 3 bases; bases outside gene matches: 6. This CDR3 has 15 residues. CDR1 and CDR2 (germline): SGHTA, FQGTGA. This CDR3 is CASSPTSAGYNEQFF. Written as DNA, the CDR3 is TGTGCCAGCAGCCCGACTAGCGCGGGCTACAATGAGCAGTTCTTC.

The V call is TRBV2, the J call TRBJ2-7, with a weak D call TRBD2 (5 bases). CDR3 size: 12 residues. V lost 8 bases and J lost 1, with 9 bases in between. The germline V gene has CDR1 SNHLY and CDR2 FYNNEI. The CDR3 region is CASAGNSYEQYF. In DNA form, the CDR3 reads TGTGCCAGCGCCGGGAATTCCTACGAGCAGTACTTC.

This chain connects TRBV20-1 to TRBJ1-6; perhaps TRBD1 as D (5 bases). The CDR3 is 13 amino acids. Germline values: CDR1 DFQATT, CDR2 SNEGSKA (reference sequence). V lost 3 bases and J lost 6, with 9 bases in between. CDR3 bases: TGCAGTGCTAGTGCAGGGCGTAATTCACCCCTCCACTTT. This encodes CSASAGRNSPLHF.

The sample holds a few counts of this clone. The rearrangement links TRBV19 to TRBJ1-1, with TRBD1 matching over 8 bases. This CDR3 contains 12 residues. V trimming: 10 bases; J trimming: 5 bases; junction bases outside the gene matches: 6. Germline V gene sequence: CDR1 LNHDA, CDR2 SQIVND (reference sequence). CDR3 coding DNA: TGTGCCACCCGGACAGGGTCGACTGAAGCTTTCTTT. Translated: CATRTGSTEAFF.

The rearrangement joins TRBV11-2 to TRBJ1-2; D is possibly TRBD1 (5 bases). The V gene's germline CDR1 is SGHAT and CDR2 FQNNGV. The CDR3 is 15 residues long. V lost 1 base, J lost 8 bases, and 17 bases lay in between. CDR3 protein: CASSLGRASAGGYTF. The CDR3 DNA reads TGTGCCAGCAGCTTAGGCCGGGCTTCCGCAGGGGGCTACACCTTC. Complete variable domain (other parts from reference TRBV11-2 and TRBJ1-2): EAGVAQSPRYKIIEKRQSVAFWCNPISGHATLYWYQQILGQGPKLLIQFQNNGVVDDSQLPKDRFSAERLKGVDSTLKIQPAKLEDSAVYLCASSLGRASAGGYTFGSGTRLTVV.

This clone was observed a few times. The chain joins TRBV9 to TRBJ2-1, with TRBD1 matching over 9 bases. J was trimmed by 6 bases and V by 4 bases; bases with no gene match: 8. The CDR3 extends over 15 amino acids. Looked up from germline, CDR1 is SGDLS and CDR2 is YYNGEE. This CDR3 reads CASSPLRTGVNEQFF. The CDR3 region has the DNA TGTGCCAGCAGCCCTTTGAGGACAGGGGTCAATGAGCAGTTCTTC.

This sequence joins TRBV6-6 and TRBJ2-6; 9 nucleotides line up with TRBD1. V was clipped by 6 bases and J by 4 bases; unmatched bases: 7. CDR3 length: 16 amino acids. Germline CDR1 is MNHNY and CDR2 is SVGAGI (reference sequence). This CDR3 reads CASRGEQGAGANVLTF. CDR3 DNA sequence: TGTGCCAGCAGGGGGGAACAGGGGGCCGGGGCCAACGTCCTGACTTTC.

In its sample, this clone was seen a few times. The chain has TRBV19 and TRBJ2-2, with D unresolved. This CDR3 comprises 15 residues. Germline-derived CDR1 and CDR2 are LNHDA and SQIVND (reference sequence). V was cut by 5 bases and J by 0 bases, with 10 bases left in between. The CDR3 is CASSPQVANTGELFF. The CDR3 DNA sequence: TGTGCCAGTAGTCCGCAGGTAGCGAACACCGGGGAGCTGTTTTTT.

The chain recombines TRBV19 with TRBJ2-1; tentatively, D is TRBD2 (7 bases). This CDR3 comprises 16 residues. Trimming pared 5 bases from V and 8 bases from J, leaving 22 bases between. CDR1 is LNHDA and CDR2 is SQIVND in the germline V gene (reference sequence). The CDR3 here is CASSRGGDLRLYEQFF. For the CDR3, the DNA is TGTGCCAGTAGTCGAGGGGGGGACCTGAGGTTGTATGAGCAGTTCTTC.

The genes are TRBV5-1 and TRBJ2-3, with 9 bases lining up with TRBD2. Germline CDR1 SGHRS, CDR2 YFSETQ. This CDR3 spans 14 amino acids. V shed 0 bases, J shed 4 bases, and the junction held 0 bases outside the gene matches. The CDR3 coding sequence is TGCGCCAGCAGCTTGGCTAGCGGGGCAGATACGCAGTATTTT. This codes for CASSLASGADTQYF.

This clone was observed a single time. Other DNA sequences within the sample encode an identical CDR3. This chain connects TRBV11-3 to TRBJ2-7; D is possibly TRBD1 (6 bases). CDR1 and CDR2 (germline): SGHNT, YENEEA. The length of the CDR3 is 12 residues. V was shortened by 4 bases and J by 4 bases, with 8 bases between the two germline ends. CDR3 DNA sequence: TGTGCCAGCAGCTCGGACAGTTACGAGCAGTACTTC. It encodes CASSSDSYEQYF. Full variable domain (remainder filled in from reference TRBV11-3 and TRBJ2-7): EAGVVQSPRYKIIEKKQPVAFWCNPISGHNTLYWYLQNLGQGPELLIRYENEEAVDDSQLPKDRFSAERLKGVDSTLKIQPAELGDSAVYLCASSSDSYEQYFGPGTRLTVT.

The gene calls are TRBV19 and TRBJ1-5; possibly TRBD1 for D (6 bases). Trimming took 2 bases from V and 2 from J, leaving 10 bases between them. The CDR3 runs to 15 residues. CDR1 is LNHDA, CDR2 SQIVND, per germline (reference sequence). CDR3 loop: CASSISGGRNQPQHF. CDR3 coding DNA: TGTGCCAGTAGTATATCGGGGGGGCGCAATCAGCCCCAGCATTTT.

J is TRBJ1-2 and V is TRBV11-2; TRBD1 aligns across 11 bases. CDR3 size: 14 residues. Germline CDR1 SGHAT, CDR2 FQNNGV. The V and J ends lost 6 bases and 8 bases, in that order; junction bases with no gene match: 8. The CDR3 sequence: CASRKPGQGGGYTF. The CDR3 nucleotides are TGTGCCAGCAGGAAACCGGGACAGGGGGGCGGCTACACCTTC.

In this sample, this clone turned up a few times. The J gene is TRBJ1-5, the V gene TRBV6-2 or TRBV6-3; 7 bases agree with TRBD1. The CDR3 sequence is 21 residues long. The germline CDR1 and CDR2 sequences are MNHEY and SVGEGT. J gave up 3 bases and V 0 bases, and 20 bases lay outside the gene matches. The CDR3 region is CASSYSKGARGIMVTNQPQHF. CDR3 sequence (DNA): TGTGCCAGCAGTTACTCGAAAGGTGCCAGGGGGATTATGGTAACCAATCAGCCCCAGCATTTT.

The gene calls are TRBV7-9 and TRBJ1-4, with TRBD1 matching over 8 bases. The junction had 14 bases not matched to a gene; V was cut back by 7 bases and J by 7 bases. In germline, CDR1 is SEHNR, CDR2 FQNEAQ (reference sequence). The CDR3 spans 16 residues. CDR3 amino acids: CASTIGQGRSREKLFF. In DNA, the CDR3 is TGTGCCAGCACCATCGGACAGGGAAGATCTCGTGAAAAACTGTTTTTT.

The chain couples TRBV19 to TRBJ2-1; TRBD2 matches at 7 bases. V was clipped by 8 bases and J by 1 base; unmatched bases: 8. Germline values: CDR1 LNHDA, CDR2 SQIVND (reference sequence). The CDR3 is made up of 15 amino acids. The CDR3 is CASDRGGGSYNEQFF. The CDR3 bases are TGTGCCAGTGATAGGGGCGGGGGTTCCTACAATGAGCAGTTCTTC.

The chain links TRBV2 to TRBJ1-1, with D hard to call. The CDR3 sequence is 15 residues long. Germline CDR1 reads SNHLY; CDR2 reads FYNNEI. V gave up 2 bases and J gave up 3 bases, with 13 bases separating them. The CDR3: CASSEPGRTDTEAFF. CDR3 DNA: TGTGCCAGCAGTGAACCGGGGAGGACTGACACTGAAGCTTTCTTT.

The chain has TRBV4-2 and TRBJ1-4; D is unclear. Germline CDR1 LGHNA, CDR2 YNFKEQ. V was trimmed by 0 bases and J by 8 bases, leaving 7 bases between them. CDR3 size: 13 residues. Here the CDR3 DNA reads TGTGCCAGCAGCCAAGAGGTTCAGGAAAAACTGTTTTTT. Amino acids: CASSQEVQEKLFF.

The chain joins TRBV24-1 to TRBJ1-6; D is unclear. Germline CDR1 and CDR2: KGHDR and SFDVKD. V gave up 5 bases and J gave up 7 bases, with 11 bases separating them. The length of the CDR3 is 14 residues. DNA of the CDR3: TGTGCCACCAGTGCCCCTGGGGAGAATTCACCCCTCCACTTT. This sequence encodes CATSAPGENSPLHF.

This rearrangement joins TRBV12-5 to TRBJ1-3; 7 nucleotides line up with TRBD1. Germline-derived CDR1 and CDR2 are LGHNT and FRNRAP. The length of the CDR3 is 15 residues. The V and J ends lost 9 bases and 0 bases, in that order; junction bases with no gene match: 8. CDR3 loop: CASDTGTDSGNTIYF. The CDR3 coding sequence is TGTGCTAGCGATACAGGGACAGACTCTGGAAACACCATATATTTT.

The genes are TRBV5-4 and TRBJ1-1; D not resolved. V was pared by 7 bases and J by 2 bases, with 15 bases between. This CDR3 spans 14 amino acids. Germline lookup yields CDR1 SGHNT and CDR2 YYREEE (reference sequence). Written as DNA, the CDR3 is TGTGCCAGCTACTTCGGTTCGAAAAACACTGAAGCTTTCTTT. It yields the protein CASYFGSKNTEAFF.

This clone was seen only once. The gene calls are TRBV4-1 and TRBJ2-1; no clear D gene. V was shortened by 1 base and J by 3 bases, with 10 bases between the two germline ends. CDR3 length: 15 amino acids. CDR1 and CDR2 from the germline V gene are MGHRA and YSYEKL. CDR3 DNA: TGCGCCAGCAGCCAAGGAGAAACCCTCTACAATGAGCAGTTCTTC. It is translated as CASSQGETLYNEQFF.

The chain is built from TRBV4-1 and TRBJ2-5, with D perhaps TRBD2 (6 bases). Germline assignment: CDR1 MGHRA and CDR2 YSYEKL. The CDR3 is 15 residues long. Trimming took 3 bases from V and 4 from J, leaving 15 bases between them. This CDR3 is CASSQVYGGGETQYF. CDR3 coding DNA: TGCGCCAGCAGCCAGGTTTACGGGGGAGGAGAGACCCAGTACTTC.

The chain uses TRBV6-1 and TRBJ2-3; 8 bases fit TRBD2. Germline V gives CDR1 MNHNS, CDR2 SASEGT. The length of the CDR3 is 17 residues. Losses at the gene ends were 4 bases for V and 0 bases for J; bases not matched to a gene: 9. The CDR3 loop reads CASSGSSGASSTDTQYF. DNA of the CDR3: TGTGCCAGCAGTGGTAGTAGCGGGGCTTCTAGCACAGATACGCAGTATTTT.

The rearrangement links TRBV11-3 to TRBJ2-1, with D perhaps matching TRBD2 (6 bases). The V gene lost 1 base and the J gene lost 8 bases, with 12 bases spanning the gap. The germline gives CDR1 SGHNT, CDR2 YENEEA. The CDR3 is 14 residues long. CDR3 loop: CASSLGWREDEQFF. The CDR3 DNA reads TGTGCCAGCAGCTTAGGTTGGAGGGAGGATGAGCAGTTCTTC.

This clone was detected only once. The chain has TRBV5-1 and TRBJ1-2, with TRBD1 as a possible D gene (6 bases). The V end lost 0 bases, the J end lost 4 bases, and 13 bases lay between the germline ends. The length of the CDR3 is 15 residues. CDR1 and CDR2 (germline): SGHRS, YFSETQ. This CDR3 reads CASSLGGRGGYGYTF. For the CDR3, the DNA is TGCGCCAGCAGCTTGGGGGGCAGGGGCGGCTATGGCTACACCTTC. Variable domain in full (rest from reference TRBV5-1 and TRBJ1-2): KAGVTQTPRYLIKTRGQQVTLSCSPISGHRSVSWYQQTPGQGLQFLFEYFSETQRNKGNFPGRFSGRQFSNSRSEMNVSTLELGDSALYLCASSLGGRGGYGYTFGSGTRLTVV.